Below, 23 T cell receptor beta chains from the same sample are listed, as sequenced in a study of T cell responses to AZD1222 COVID-19 vaccine. Using immunoSEQ multiplex PCR, the repertoire was profiled, and TCRdb retains in-frame clones only, with some absent. The sample includes under 90,000 clones, 80% to 90% seen only once; the top ten take about 10%. Specimen: peripheral blood, collected 28 days after the second AZD1222 dose. The receptors derive from an adult who received the AZD1222 COVID-19 vaccine.

V gene TRBV5-6 combines with J gene TRBJ2-5; 11 bases fit TRBD2. V lost 4 bases and J lost 4; bases outside the gene matches: 6. The germline V gene has CDR1 SGHDT and CDR2 YYEEEE. This CDR3 is 15 amino acids long. The CDR3 loop reads CASSASGLAGETQYF. For the CDR3, the DNA is TGTGCCAGCAGCGCGTCAGGACTAGCGGGAGAGACCCAGTACTTC. The full variable domain, rest sourced from reference TRBV5-6 and TRBJ2-5, is DAGVTQSPTHLIKTRGQQVTLRCSPKSGHDTVSWYQQALGQGPQFIFQYYEEEERQRGNFPDRFSGHQFPNYSSELNVNALLLGDSALYLCASSASGLAGETQYFGPGTRLLVL.

This sequence joins TRBV6-4 and TRBJ1-2; possible D gene TRBD1, 6 bases. CDR1 and CDR2 from the germline V gene are MRHNA and SNTAGT. The length of the CDR3 is 13 residues. Between the trimmed V and J ends, which lost 3 bases and 4 bases, there was a span of 9 bases. CDR3 in amino acids: CASSEVQGYGYTF. For the CDR3, the DNA is TGTGCCAGCAGTGAAGTACAGGGCTATGGCTACACCTTC.

V usage is TRBV7-2 and J usage is TRBJ1-6; D remains unclear. Trimming pared 0 bases from V and 9 bases from J, leaving 12 bases between. Germline loops: CDR1 SGHTA, CDR2 FQGNSA. The CDR3 spans 15 residues. The CDR3 DNA is TGTGCCAGCAGCTTAGCTGGGGTCGAGAGTTCACCCCTCCACTTT. Translating gives CASSLAGVESSPLHF.

J is TRBJ1-5 and V is TRBV7-8; D not certain. The V gene lost 7 bases and the J gene lost 0 bases, with 13 bases spanning the gap. From germline, CDR1 is SGHVS and CDR2 FQNEAQ. This CDR3 has 15 residues. CDR3 in DNA: TGTGCCAGCACCCCCCAAGGTTATAGCAATCAGCCCCAGCATTTT. Residues: CASTPQGYSNQPQHF.

This rearrangement joins TRBV28 to TRBJ1-5; 8 positions match TRBD1. The CDR3 consists of 15 residues. Trimming cost V 6 bases and J 1 base; bases outside gene matches: 5. Per germline, CDR1 MDHEN and CDR2 SYDVKM. CDR3 loop: CASRVDRVSNQPQHF. Here the CDR3 DNA reads TGTGCCAGCAGGGTGGACAGGGTGAGCAATCAGCCCCAGCATTTT.

CDR3 amino acids: CASSPWGVGNEQYF. The CDR3 DNA sequence: TGTGCCAGCAGCCCCTGGGGGGTTGGAAACGAGCAGTACTTC. This rearrangement joins TRBV14 to TRBJ2-7; possibly TRBD2 for D (6 bases). Trimming took 4 bases from V and 5 from J, leaving 15 bases between them. Germline V lookup: CDR1 SGHDN, CDR2 FVKESK. The CDR3 runs to 14 residues.

This clone was picked up one time. This chain links TRBV24-1 with TRBJ2-1; TRBD1 agrees at 7 bases. The CDR3 spans 12 residues. Germline CDR1 and CDR2: KGHDR and SFDVKD. Unmatched junction bases numbered 8, after V lost 9 bases and J lost 10 bases. The CDR3 region has the DNA TGTGCCACCTCGCGCCCGACAGGGGAGCAGTTCTTC. Translated, it gives CATSRPTGEQFF.

The genes are TRBV7-9 and TRBJ1-1; 8 bases match TRBD1. In germline, CDR1 is SEHNR, CDR2 FQNEAQ (reference sequence). J lost 5 bases, V lost 6 bases, and 11 bases had no gene match. The CDR3 is made up of 15 amino acids. The CDR3 is CASSPDRGDRTEAFF. In nucleotides, the CDR3 is TGTGCCAGCAGTCCAGATCGTGGGGACAGGACTGAAGCTTTCTTT.

In the case of this clone: The same CDR3 is also encoded by other DNA sequences in this sample. This chain uses TRBV7-8 with TRBJ1-5; D is perhaps TRBD1 (5 bases). Trimming shortened V by 1 base and J by 5 bases, and 6 bases separated the two germline ends. Germline V gene sequence: CDR1 SGHVS, CDR2 FQNEAQ. The CDR3 consists of 13 residues. The CDR3 region is CASSLGGDQPQHF. The CDR3, as DNA: TGTGCCAGCAGCTTAGGAGGGGATCAGCCCCAGCATTTT. The whole variable domain, filled in from reference TRBV7-8 and TRBJ1-5, reads GAGVSQSPRYKVAKRGQDVALRCDPISGHVSLFWYQQALGQGPEFLTYFQNEAQLDKSGLPSDRFFAERPEGSVSTLKIQRTQQEDSAVYLCASSLGGDQPQHFGDGTRLSIL.

The chain has TRBV19 and TRBJ2-1; the match to TRBD1 covers 10 bases. The CDR3 totals 15 residues. Germline assignment: CDR1 LNHDA and CDR2 SQIVND (reference sequence). Trimming took 4 bases from V and 7 from J; bases not matched to a gene: 7. CDR3: CASSNSGQGGNEQFF. In nucleotides, the CDR3 is TGTGCCAGTAGTAACTCTGGACAGGGGGGAAATGAGCAGTTCTTC.

The chain joins TRBV27 to TRBJ2-7, with 7 nucleotides matching TRBD2. The V and J ends lost 4 bases and 0 bases, in that order; junction bases with no gene match: 0. Germline-derived CDR1 and CDR2 are MNHEY and SMNVEV (reference sequence). This CDR3 has 13 amino acids. As DNA, the CDR3 is TGTGCCAGCAGTTCGGGAGGCTCCTACGAGCAGTACTTC. It specifies CASSSGGSYEQYF.

CDR3 residues: CATRGRNEQFF. In DNA form, the CDR3 reads TGTGCCACCAGGGGCCGAAATGAGCAGTTCTTC. This rearrangement joins TRBV2 to TRBJ2-1, with D perhaps TRBD1 (6 bases). The CDR3 extends over 11 amino acids. V was cut by 10 bases and J by 7 bases, with 11 bases left in between. CDR1 SNHLY and CDR2 FYNNEI come from the germline V gene.

This sequence joins TRBV19 and TRBJ2-1; D unclear. There are 14 residues in the CDR3. Germline V lookup: CDR1 LNHDA, CDR2 SQIVND (reference sequence). Deletions cut 7 bases from V and 5 bases from J, with 15 bases between. The DNA of the CDR3 is TGTGCCAGTACTCCGGCCCCAAAACACAATGAGCAGTTCTTC. This sequence encodes CASTPAPKHNEQFF.

The chain couples TRBV4-2 to TRBJ1-4; D not certain. The germline gives CDR1 LGHNA, CDR2 YNFKEQ. V shed 3 bases and J shed 0 bases, with 14 bases lying between them. There are 17 residues in the CDR3. This chain's CDR3 is CASSQEGRAATNEKLFF. In DNA form, the CDR3 reads TGTGCCAGCAGCCAGGAGGGTAGAGCCGCAACTAATGAAAAACTGTTTTTT.

This chain links TRBV29-1 with TRBJ2-1; 8 nucleotides line up with TRBD1. J was trimmed by 2 bases and V by 4 bases; bases with no gene match: 7. Germline V gene sequence: CDR1 SQVTM, CDR2 ANQGSEA. This CDR3 contains 15 residues. The CDR3 DNA reads as TGCAGCGTTGTAGGAGGACAGGGAGCCTACAATGAGCAGTTCTTC. Its protein product is CSVVGGQGAYNEQFF.

The chain carries TRBV6-1 and TRBJ2-5; TRBD2 matches at 8 bases. The germline gives CDR1 MNHNS, CDR2 SASEGT. The CDR3 contains 13 residues. J gave up 8 bases and V 2 bases, and 4 bases lay outside the gene matches. Here the CDR3 reads CASSETRGVTQYF. Here the CDR3 DNA reads TGTGCCAGCAGTGAAACGCGGGGGGTCACCCAGTACTTC.

V usage is TRBV24-1 and J usage is TRBJ2-7; TRBD1 matches at 7 bases. Trimming removed 3 bases from V and 7 bases from J; junction bases left unmatched: 8. The CDR3 sequence is 14 residues long. The germline gives CDR1 KGHDR, CDR2 SFDVKD. The CDR3 sequence is CATSDANLQGEQYF. The CDR3 DNA follows: TGTGCCACCAGTGATGCCAACCTACAGGGGGAGCAGTACTTC.

The genes are TRBV28 and TRBJ1-5; no reliable D call. The CDR3 sequence is 14 residues long. CDR1 is MDHEN, CDR2 SYDVKM, per germline. V lost 3 bases and J lost 2, with 8 bases in between. In nucleotides, the CDR3 is TGTGCCAGCAGTTTTTTATCGGGCAATCAGCCCCAGCATTTT. This codes for CASSFLSGNQPQHF.

The chain is built from TRBV3-1 (or the pseudogene TRBV3-2) and TRBJ1-2; no definite D call. The V gene lost 0 bases and the J gene lost 7 bases, with 6 bases spanning the gap. Germline CDR1 reads LGHDT; CDR2 reads YNNKEL (reference sequence). CDR3 length: 12 residues. For the CDR3, the DNA is TGTGCCAGCAGCCAAGAGGCCGGTGGCTACACCTTC. Residues: CASSQEAGGYTF.

The chain couples TRBV2 to TRBJ2-4; the match to TRBD2 covers 7 bases. Germline lookup yields CDR1 SNHLY and CDR2 FYNNEI. This CDR3 has 15 residues. V was clipped by 2 bases and J by 8 bases; unmatched bases: 9. The CDR3 region is CASSEFPVGGDIQYF. CDR3 nucleotide sequence: TGTGCCAGCAGTGAATTTCCGGTGGGGGGGGACATTCAGTACTTC.

This chain joins TRBV9 and TRBJ2-1; D is unclear. Germline V gives CDR1 SGDLS, CDR2 YYNGEE. Trimming pared 2 bases from V and 6 bases from J, leaving 9 bases between. The CDR3 extends over 13 amino acids. The CDR3 here is CASSVSGFNEQFF. CDR3 bases: TGTGCCAGCAGCGTCTCCGGGTTCAATGAGCAGTTCTTC. The full variable domain, with the rest looked up from reference TRBV9 and TRBJ2-1, is DSGVTQTPKHLITATGQRVTLRCSPRSGDLSVYWYQQSLDQGLQFLIQYYNGEERAKGNILERFSAQQFPDLHSELNLSSLELGDSALYFCASSVSGFNEQFFGPGTRLTVL.

This clone was seen once. A much larger clone is a single base away; this may be a read error. In the same sample, other DNA sequences code for this CDR3. The chain carries TRBV7-3 and TRBJ2-7; 8 bases agree with TRBD2. Unmatched junction bases numbered 2, after V lost 1 base and J lost 6 bases. CDR3 length: 13 amino acids. The germline V gene encodes CDR1 SGHTA and CDR2 FQGTGA. CDR3: CASSLIGGGEQYF. As DNA, the CDR3 is TGTGCCAGCAGCTTAATCGGGGGGGGCGAGCAGTACTTC.

The V gene is TRBV14, the J gene TRBJ1-6, with TRBD1 identical over 8 bases. Germline values: CDR1 SGHDN, CDR2 FVKESK. V trimming: 4 bases; J trimming: 10 bases; junction bases outside the gene matches: 9. This CDR3 contains 15 residues. Here the CDR3 reads CASSLLQGGYSPLHF. DNA of the CDR3: TGTGCCAGCAGCCTCTTACAGGGGGGTTACTCACCCCTCCACTTT.